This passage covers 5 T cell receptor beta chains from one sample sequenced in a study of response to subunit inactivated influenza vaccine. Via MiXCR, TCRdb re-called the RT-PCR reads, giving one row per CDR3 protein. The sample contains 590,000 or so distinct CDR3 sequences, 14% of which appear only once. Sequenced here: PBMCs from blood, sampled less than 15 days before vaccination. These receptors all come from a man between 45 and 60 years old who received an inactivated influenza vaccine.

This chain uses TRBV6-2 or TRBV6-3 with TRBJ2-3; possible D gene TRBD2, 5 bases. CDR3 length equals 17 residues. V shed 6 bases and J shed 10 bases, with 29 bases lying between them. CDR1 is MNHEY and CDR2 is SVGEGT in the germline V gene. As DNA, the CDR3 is TGTGCCAGCAGACCTCACCCGGGTCCCATCCGTCGGGATCCGCAGTATTTT. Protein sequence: CASRPHPGPIRRDPQYF.

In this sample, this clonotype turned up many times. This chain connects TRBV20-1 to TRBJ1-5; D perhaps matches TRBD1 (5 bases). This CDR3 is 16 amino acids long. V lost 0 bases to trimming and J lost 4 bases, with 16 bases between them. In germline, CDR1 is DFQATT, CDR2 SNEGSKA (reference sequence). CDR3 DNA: TGCAGTGCTAGAGATCAGTTTGCAGGGAAAAATCAGCCCCAGCATTTT. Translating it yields CSARDQFAGKNQPQHF.

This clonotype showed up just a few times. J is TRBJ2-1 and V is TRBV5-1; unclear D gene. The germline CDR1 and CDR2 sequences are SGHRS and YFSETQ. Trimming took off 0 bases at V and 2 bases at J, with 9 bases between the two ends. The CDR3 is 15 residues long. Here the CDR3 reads CASSLEGYTYNEQFF. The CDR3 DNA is TGCGCCAGCAGCTTGGAAGGGTATACCTACAATGAGCAGTTCTTC.

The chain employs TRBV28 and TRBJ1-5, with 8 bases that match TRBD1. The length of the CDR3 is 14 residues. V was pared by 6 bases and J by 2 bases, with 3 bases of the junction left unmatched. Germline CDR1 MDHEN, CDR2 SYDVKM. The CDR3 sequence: CASSMGQGNQPQHF. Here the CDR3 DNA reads TGTGCCAGCAGCATGGGACAGGGCAATCAGCCCCAGCATTTT.

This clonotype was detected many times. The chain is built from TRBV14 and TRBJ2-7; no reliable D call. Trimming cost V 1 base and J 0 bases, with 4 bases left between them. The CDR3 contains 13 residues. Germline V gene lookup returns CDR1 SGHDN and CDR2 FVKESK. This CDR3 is CASSQAVSYEQYF. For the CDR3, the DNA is TGTGCCAGCAGCCAAGCTGTCTCCTACGAGCAGTACTTC. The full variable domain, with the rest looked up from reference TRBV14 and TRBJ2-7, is EAGVTQFPSHSVIEKGQTVTLRCDPISGHDNLYWYRRVMGKEIKFLLHFVKESKQDESGMPNNRFLAERTGGTYSTLKVQPAELEDSGVYFCASSQAVSYEQYFGPGTRLTVT.